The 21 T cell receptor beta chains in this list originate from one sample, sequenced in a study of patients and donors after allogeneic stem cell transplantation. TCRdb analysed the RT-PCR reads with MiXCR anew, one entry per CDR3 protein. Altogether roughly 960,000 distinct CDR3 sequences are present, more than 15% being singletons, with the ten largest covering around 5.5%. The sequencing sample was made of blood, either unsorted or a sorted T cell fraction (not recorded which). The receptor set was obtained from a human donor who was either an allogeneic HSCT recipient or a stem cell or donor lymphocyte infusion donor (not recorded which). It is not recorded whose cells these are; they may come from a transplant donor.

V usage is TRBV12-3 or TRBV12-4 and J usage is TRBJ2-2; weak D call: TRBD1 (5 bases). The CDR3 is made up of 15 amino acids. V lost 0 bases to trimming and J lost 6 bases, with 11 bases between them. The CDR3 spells CASSLAQGRAGELFF. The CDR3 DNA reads TGTGCCAGCAGTTTAGCCCAGGGTAGAGCCGGGGAGCTGTTTTTT.

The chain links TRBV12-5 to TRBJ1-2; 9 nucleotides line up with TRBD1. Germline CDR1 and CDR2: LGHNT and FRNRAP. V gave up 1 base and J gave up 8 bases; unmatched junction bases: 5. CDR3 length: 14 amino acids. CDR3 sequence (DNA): TGTGCTAGTGGTTTGGCTGGGACAGGGCAAGGCTACACCTTC. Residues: CASGLAGTGQGYTF.

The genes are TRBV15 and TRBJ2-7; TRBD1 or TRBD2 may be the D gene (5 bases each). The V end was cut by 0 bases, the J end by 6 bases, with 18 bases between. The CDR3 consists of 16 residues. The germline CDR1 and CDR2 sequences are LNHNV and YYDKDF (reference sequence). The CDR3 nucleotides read TGTGCCACCAGCAGAGATATCGGGACCTCTCTCGGCGAGCAGTACTTC. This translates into CATSRDIGTSLGEQYF.

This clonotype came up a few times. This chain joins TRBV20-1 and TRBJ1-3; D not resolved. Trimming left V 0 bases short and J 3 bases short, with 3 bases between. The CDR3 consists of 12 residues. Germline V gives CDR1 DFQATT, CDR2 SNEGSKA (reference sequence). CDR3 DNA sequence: TGCAGTGCTAGAGACGGTGGAAACACCATATATTTT. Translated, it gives CSARDGGNTIYF.

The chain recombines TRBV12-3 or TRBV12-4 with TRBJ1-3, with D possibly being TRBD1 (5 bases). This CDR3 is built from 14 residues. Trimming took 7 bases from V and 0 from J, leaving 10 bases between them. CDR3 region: CASNRDGSGNTIYF. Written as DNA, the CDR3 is TGTGCCAGCAATCGGGACGGCTCTGGAAACACCATATATTTT.

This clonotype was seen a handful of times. As DNA, the CDR3 is TGCAGTGCTAGAGATGGGACTAGCGGGAGGATCTCCACAGATACGCAGTATTTT. Encoded protein: CSARDGTSGRISTDTQYF. This rearrangement joins TRBV20-1 to TRBJ2-3; 15 bases line up with TRBD2. Germline values: CDR1 DFQATT, CDR2 SNEGSKA (reference sequence). The CDR3 is 18 amino acids. V was clipped by 0 bases and J by 2 bases; unmatched bases: 6.

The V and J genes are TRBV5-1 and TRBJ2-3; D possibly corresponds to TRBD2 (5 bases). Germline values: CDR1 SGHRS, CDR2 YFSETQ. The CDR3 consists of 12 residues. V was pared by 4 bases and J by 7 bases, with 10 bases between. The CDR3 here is CASSMAGNTQYF. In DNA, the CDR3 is TGCGCCAGCAGCATGGCCGGGAATACGCAGTATTTT.

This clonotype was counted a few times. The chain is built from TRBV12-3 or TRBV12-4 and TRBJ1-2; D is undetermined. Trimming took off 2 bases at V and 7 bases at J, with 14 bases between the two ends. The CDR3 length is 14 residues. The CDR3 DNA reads TGTGCCAGCAGTTTACGCGGGAGGGAGGGTGGCTACACCTTC. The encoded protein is CASSLRGREGGYTF.

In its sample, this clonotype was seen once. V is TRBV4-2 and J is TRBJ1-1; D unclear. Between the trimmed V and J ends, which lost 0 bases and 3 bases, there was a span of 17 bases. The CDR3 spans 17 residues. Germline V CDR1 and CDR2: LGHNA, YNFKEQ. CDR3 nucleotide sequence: TGTGCCAGCAGCCAAGAATTCAGCGAGGGAAGTGACACTGAAGCTTTCTTT. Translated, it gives CASSQEFSEGSDTEAFF.

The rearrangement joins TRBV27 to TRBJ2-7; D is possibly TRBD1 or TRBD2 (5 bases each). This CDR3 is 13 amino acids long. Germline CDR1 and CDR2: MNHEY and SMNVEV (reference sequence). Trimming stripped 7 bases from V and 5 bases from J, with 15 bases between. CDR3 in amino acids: CASKLTGTHEQYF. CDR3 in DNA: TGTGCCAGCAAGCTAACCGGGACGCACGAGCAGTACTTC.

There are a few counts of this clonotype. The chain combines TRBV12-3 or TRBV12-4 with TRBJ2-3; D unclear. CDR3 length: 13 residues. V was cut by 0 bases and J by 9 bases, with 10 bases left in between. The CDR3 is CASSLASVDTQYF. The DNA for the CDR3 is TGTGCCAGCAGTTTAGCGTCGGTGGACACGCAGTATTTT.

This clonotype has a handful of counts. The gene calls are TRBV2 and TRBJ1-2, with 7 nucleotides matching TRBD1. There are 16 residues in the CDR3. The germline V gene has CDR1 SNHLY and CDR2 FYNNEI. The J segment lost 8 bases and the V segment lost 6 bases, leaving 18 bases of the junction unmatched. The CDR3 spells CASRRGTEFSFWGYTF. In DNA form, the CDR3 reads TGTGCCAGCAGGCGGGGGACAGAATTTTCTTTTTGGGGCTACACCTTC.

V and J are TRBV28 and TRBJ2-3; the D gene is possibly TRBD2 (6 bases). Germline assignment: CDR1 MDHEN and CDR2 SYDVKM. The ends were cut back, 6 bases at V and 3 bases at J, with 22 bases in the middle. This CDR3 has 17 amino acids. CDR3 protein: CASRVLVNGRVTDTQYF. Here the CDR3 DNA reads TGTGCCAGCAGAGTCCTCGTTAACGGGAGAGTAACAGATACGCAGTATTTT. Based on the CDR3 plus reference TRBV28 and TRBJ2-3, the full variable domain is DVKVTQSSRYLVKRTGEKVFLECVQDMDHENMFWYRQDPGLGLRLIYFSYDVKMKEKGDIPEGYSVSREKKERFSLILESASTNQTSMYLCASRVLVNGRVTDTQYFGPGTRLTVL.

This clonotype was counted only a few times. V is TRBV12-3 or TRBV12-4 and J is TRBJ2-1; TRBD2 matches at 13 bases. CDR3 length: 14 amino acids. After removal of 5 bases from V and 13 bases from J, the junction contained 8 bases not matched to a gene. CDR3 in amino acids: CASSPRLAGGIQFF. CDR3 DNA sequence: TGTGCCAGCAGTCCGCGACTAGCGGGAGGAATCCAGTTCTTC.

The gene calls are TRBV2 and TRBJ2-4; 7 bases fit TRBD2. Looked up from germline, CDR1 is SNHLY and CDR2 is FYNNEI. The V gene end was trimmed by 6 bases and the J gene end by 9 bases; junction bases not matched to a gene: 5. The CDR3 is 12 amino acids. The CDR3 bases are TGTGCCAGCAGGGGGGGGATTCTCATTCAGTACTTC. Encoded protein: CASRGGILIQYF.

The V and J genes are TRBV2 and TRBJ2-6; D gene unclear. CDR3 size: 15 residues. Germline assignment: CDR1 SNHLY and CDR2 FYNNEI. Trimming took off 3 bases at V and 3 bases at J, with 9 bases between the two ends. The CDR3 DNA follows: TGTGCCAGCAGTGAGGTGGGGTTTGGGGCCAACGTCCTGACTTTC. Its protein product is CASSEVGFGANVLTF.

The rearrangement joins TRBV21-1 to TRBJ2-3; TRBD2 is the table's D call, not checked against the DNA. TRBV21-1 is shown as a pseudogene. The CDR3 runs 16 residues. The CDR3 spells CASSKVNGRATDTQYF. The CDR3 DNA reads TGTGCCAGCAGCAAAGTTAACGGGAGGGCGACAGATACGCAGTATTTT.

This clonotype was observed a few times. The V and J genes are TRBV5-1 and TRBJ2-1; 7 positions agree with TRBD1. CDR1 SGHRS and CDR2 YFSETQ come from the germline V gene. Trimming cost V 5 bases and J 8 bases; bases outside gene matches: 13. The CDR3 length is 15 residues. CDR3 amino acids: CASRGQASPGDEQFF. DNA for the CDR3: TGCGCCAGCAGAGGACAGGCCTCCCCTGGGGATGAGCAGTTCTTC.

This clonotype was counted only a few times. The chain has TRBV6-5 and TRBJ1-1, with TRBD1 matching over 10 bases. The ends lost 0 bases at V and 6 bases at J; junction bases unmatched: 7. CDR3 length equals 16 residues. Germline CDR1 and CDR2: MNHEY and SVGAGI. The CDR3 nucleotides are TGTGCCAGCAGTTACTCGAAAATTGGGACAGGGGCTGAAGCTTTCTTT. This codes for CASSYSKIGTGAEAFF.

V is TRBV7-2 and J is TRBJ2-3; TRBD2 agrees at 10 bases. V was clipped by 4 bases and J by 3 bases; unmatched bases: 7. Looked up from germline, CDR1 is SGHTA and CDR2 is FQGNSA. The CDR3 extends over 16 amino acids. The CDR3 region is CASSWTSGGGTDTQYF. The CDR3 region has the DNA TGTGCCAGCAGCTGGACTAGCGGAGGGGGGACAGATACGCAGTATTTT.

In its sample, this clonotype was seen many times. The CDR3 sequence is CASSPGGPNTEAFF. In nucleotides, the CDR3 is TGTGCCAGCAGCCCAGGGGGCCCCAACACTGAAGCTTTCTTT. The chain combines TRBV12-3 or TRBV12-4 with TRBJ1-1, with TRBD1 identical over 8 bases. CDR3 length equals 14 residues. The junction had 5 bases not matched to a gene; V was cut back by 6 bases and J by 2 bases.